This T cell receptor (beta chain) was sequenced in a study of blood T cell repertoires in COVID-19. Overall study context: Samples representing acute and convalescent COVID-19 were sourced from the United States, Italy and Spain. PBMCs, B-cell-depleted T cells, or T cells provided the cDNA or gDNA that made up the material.

How the authors handled the data: Scientists estimated how many nucleated cells there were by amplifying reference gene primers. Data came from immunoSEQ multiplex PCR; TCRdb stores just in-frame clones and leaves some out. The V and J calls and the clone size are those of that table, but D and trimming were determined from the DNA. The table includes 67,000 or so clones, approximately 80% detected once. The receptor was derived from a man in his 70s with acute or convalescent COVID-19. Sequenced material: peripheral blood.

The CDR3 here is CASSEGASGLDEQYF. DNA for the CDR3: TGTGCCAGCAGTGAAGGGGCTAGCGGACTTGACGAGCAGTACTTC. The genes are TRBV25-1 and TRBJ2-7; 7 bases are shared with TRBD2. J lost 5 bases, V lost 2 bases, and 9 bases had no gene match. CDR1 MGHDK and CDR2 SYGVNS come from the germline V gene. The CDR3 contains 15 residues.